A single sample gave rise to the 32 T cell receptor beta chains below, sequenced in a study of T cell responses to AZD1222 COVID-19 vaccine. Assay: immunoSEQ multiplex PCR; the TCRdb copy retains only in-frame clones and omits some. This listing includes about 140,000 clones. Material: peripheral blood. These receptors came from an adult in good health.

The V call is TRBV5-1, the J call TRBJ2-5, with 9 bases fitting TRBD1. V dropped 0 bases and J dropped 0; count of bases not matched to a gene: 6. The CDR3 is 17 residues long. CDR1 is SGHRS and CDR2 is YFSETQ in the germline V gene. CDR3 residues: CASSLGGTGHNQETQYF. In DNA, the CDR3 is TGCGCCAGCAGCTTGGGGGGGACAGGGCATAACCAAGAGACCCAGTACTTC.

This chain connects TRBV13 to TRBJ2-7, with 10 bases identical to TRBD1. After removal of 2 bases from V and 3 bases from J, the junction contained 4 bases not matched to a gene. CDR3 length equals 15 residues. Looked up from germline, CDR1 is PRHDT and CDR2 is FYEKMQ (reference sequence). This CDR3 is CASSLMGQGIYEQYF. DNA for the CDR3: TGTGCCAGCAGCTTAATGGGACAGGGGATCTACGAGCAGTACTTC.

The CDR3 sequence: CASSSYLAGELFF. The CDR3 nucleotides are TGTGCCAGCAGCTCCTACTTGGCCGGGGAGCTGTTTTTT. The chain employs TRBV7-8 and TRBJ2-2; D is unclear. The CDR3 has 13 amino acids. Per the germline V gene, CDR1 is SGHVS and CDR2 is FQNEAQ. Trimming took 4 bases from V and 6 from J, leaving 9 bases between them.

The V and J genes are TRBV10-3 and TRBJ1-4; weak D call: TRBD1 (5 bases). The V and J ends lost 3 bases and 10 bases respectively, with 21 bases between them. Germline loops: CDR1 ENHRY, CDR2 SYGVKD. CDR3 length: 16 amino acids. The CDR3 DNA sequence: TGTGCCATCAGTGATCGGGGTCCGGGGGATGGAGGAAAACTGTTTTTT. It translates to CAISDRGPGDGGKLFF.

The CDR3 region is CASSILGRGPTNSYEQYF. The CDR3 region has the DNA TGTGCCAGTAGTATTCTTGGAAGGGGACCGACCAATTCCTACGAGCAGTACTTC. The genes are TRBV19 and TRBJ2-7, with D possibly being TRBD1 or TRBD2 (5 bases each). Germline CDR1 is LNHDA and CDR2 is SQIVND (reference sequence). V was trimmed by 3 bases and J by 1 base, leaving 22 bases between them. This CDR3 is 18 amino acids long.

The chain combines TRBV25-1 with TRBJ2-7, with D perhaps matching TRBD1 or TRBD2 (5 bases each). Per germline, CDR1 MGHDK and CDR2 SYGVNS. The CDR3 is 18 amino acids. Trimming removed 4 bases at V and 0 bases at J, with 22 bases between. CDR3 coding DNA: TGTGCCAGCAGTGGACCCCCGTTAACCGGGACGGTCTCCTACGAGCAGTACTTC. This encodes CASSGPPLTGTVSYEQYF.

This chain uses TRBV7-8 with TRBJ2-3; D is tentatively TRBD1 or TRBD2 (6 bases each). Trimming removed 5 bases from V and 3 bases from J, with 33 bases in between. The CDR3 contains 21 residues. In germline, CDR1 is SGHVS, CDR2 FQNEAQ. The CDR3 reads CASSTVAGRGELAGGTDTQYF. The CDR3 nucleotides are TGTGCCAGCAGCACGGTGGCGGGCAGGGGAGAACTAGCTGGTGGTACAGATACGCAGTATTTT.

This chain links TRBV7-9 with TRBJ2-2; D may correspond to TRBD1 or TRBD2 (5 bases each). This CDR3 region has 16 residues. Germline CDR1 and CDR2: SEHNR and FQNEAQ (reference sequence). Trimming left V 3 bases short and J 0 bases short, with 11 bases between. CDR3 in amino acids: CASSFGGPSNTGELFF. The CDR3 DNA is TGTGCCAGCAGCTTTGGGGGACCGTCGAACACCGGGGAGCTGTTTTTT. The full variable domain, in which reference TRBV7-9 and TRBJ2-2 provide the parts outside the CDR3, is DTGVSQNPRHKITKRGQNVTFRCDPISEHNRLYWYRQTLGQGPEFLTYFQNEAQLEKSRLLSDRFSAERPKGSFSTLEIQRTEQGDSAMYLCASSFGGPSNTGELFFGEGSRLTVL.

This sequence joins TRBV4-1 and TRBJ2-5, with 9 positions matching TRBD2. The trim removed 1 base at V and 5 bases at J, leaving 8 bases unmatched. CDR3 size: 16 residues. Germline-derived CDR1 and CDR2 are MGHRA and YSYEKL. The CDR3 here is CASSQAVAGGRETQYF. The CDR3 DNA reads TGCGCCAGCAGCCAAGCTGTTGCGGGGGGGCGGGAGACCCAGTACTTC.

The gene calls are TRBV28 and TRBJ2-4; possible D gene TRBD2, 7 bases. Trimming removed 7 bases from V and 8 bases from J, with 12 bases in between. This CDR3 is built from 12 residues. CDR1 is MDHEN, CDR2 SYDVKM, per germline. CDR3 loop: CASKGGADIQYF. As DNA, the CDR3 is TGTGCCAGCAAAGGGGGGGCCGACATTCAGTACTTC.

The CDR3 loop is CASSQFLGGQRTDTQYF. Here the CDR3 DNA reads TGCGCCAGCAGCCAGTTCCTTGGAGGACAAAGAACAGATACGCAGTATTTT. V and J are TRBV4-3 and TRBJ2-3; D assignment may be TRBD1 or TRBD2 (5 bases each). Germline V gene data show CDR1 as LGHNA and CDR2 as YSLEER. The germline V and J ends were trimmed by 3 bases and 3 bases, with 19 bases remaining between them. CDR3 length equals 17 residues.

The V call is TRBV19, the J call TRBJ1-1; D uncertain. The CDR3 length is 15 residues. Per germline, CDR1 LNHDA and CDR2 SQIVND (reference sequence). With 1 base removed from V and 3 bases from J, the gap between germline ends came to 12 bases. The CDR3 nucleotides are TGTGCCAGTAGTATAGCGTCGCCAAGGGACACTGAAGCTTTCTTT. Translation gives CASSIASPRDTEAFF.

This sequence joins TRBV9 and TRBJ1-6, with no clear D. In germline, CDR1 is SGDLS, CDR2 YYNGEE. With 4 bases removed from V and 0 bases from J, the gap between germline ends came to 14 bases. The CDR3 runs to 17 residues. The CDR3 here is CASSLKDGFSYNSPLHF. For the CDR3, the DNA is TGTGCCAGCAGCCTAAAAGACGGCTTCTCCTATAATTCACCCCTCCACTTT.

CDR3 amino acids: CAISVPGGNTIYF. Here the CDR3 DNA reads TGTGCCATCAGTGTCCCAGGTGGAAACACCATATATTTT. This chain uses TRBV10-3 with TRBJ1-3; D remains ambiguous. Germline CDR1 and CDR2: ENHRY and SYGVKD. CDR3 size: 13 residues. V lost 4 bases, J lost 3 bases, and 7 bases lay in between.

The CDR3 DNA is TGTGCCAGCAGTGAATTAGGCCACACTGAAGCTTTCTTT. It encodes CASSELGHTEAFF. The V gene is TRBV25-1, the J gene TRBJ1-1; D gene uncertain. From germline, CDR1 is MGHDK and CDR2 SYGVNS. The CDR3 is 13 residues long. V was clipped by 1 base and J by 3 bases, with 6 bases between them.

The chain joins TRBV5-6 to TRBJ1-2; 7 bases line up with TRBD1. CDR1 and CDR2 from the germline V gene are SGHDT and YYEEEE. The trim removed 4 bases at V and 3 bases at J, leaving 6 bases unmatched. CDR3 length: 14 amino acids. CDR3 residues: CASSIRQGHYGYTF. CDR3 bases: TGTGCCAGCAGCATTAGACAGGGACACTATGGCTACACCTTC.

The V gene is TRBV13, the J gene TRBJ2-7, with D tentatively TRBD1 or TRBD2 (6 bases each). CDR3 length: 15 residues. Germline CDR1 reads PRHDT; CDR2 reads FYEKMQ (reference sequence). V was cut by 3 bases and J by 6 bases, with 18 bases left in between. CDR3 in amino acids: CASSFGGRLGGEQYF. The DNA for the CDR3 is TGTGCCAGCAGCTTTGGGGGGCGCCTGGGTGGCGAGCAGTACTTC.

The CDR3 nucleotides are TGTGCCAGCAGTTACAGCCAAAATCAGCCCCAGCATTTT. Its translation is CASSYSQNQPQHF. The chain carries TRBV6-5 and TRBJ1-5; no definite D call. V gave up 2 bases and J gave up 4 bases, with 6 bases separating them. Germline lookup yields CDR1 MNHEY and CDR2 SVGAGI. This CDR3 region has 13 residues.

For the CDR3, the DNA is TGTGCCTGGAAACCCTTGGACCGGGGAGGGGGCACTGAAGCTTTCTTT. It encodes CAWKPLDRGGGTEAFF. This sequence joins TRBV30 and TRBJ1-1; TRBD1 is a possible D gene (6 bases). In germline, CDR1 is GTSNPN, CDR2 SVGIG (reference sequence). With 4 bases removed from V and 4 bases from J, the gap between germline ends came to 22 bases. This CDR3 is 16 amino acids long. Combining the CDR3 with reference TRBV30 and TRBJ1-1 gives the whole variable domain SQTIHQWPATLVQPVGSPLSLECTVEGTSNPNLYWYRQAAGRGLQLLFYSVGIGQISSEVPQNLSASRPQDRQFILSSKKLLLSDSGFYLCAWKPLDRGGGTEAFFGQGTRLTVV.

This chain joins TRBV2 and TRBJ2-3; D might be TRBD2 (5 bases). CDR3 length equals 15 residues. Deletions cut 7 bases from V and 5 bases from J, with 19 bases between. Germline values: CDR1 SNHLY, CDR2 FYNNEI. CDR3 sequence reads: CASNLLVSAGDTQYF. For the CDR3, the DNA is TGTGCCAGCAACCTACTAGTTTCCGCGGGAGATACGCAGTATTTT.

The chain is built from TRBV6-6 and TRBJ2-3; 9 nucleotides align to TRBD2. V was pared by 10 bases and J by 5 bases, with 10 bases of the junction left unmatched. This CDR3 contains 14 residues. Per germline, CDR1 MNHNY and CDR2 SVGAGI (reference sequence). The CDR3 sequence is CATRGSSGEDTQYF. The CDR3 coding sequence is TGTGCCACTCGAGGATCTAGCGGGGAAGATACGCAGTATTTT.

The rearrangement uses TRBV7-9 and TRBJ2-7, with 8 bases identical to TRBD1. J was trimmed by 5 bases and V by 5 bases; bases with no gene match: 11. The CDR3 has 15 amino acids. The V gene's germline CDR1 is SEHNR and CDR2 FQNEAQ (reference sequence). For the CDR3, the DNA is TGTGCCAGCAGCATCGCTCACAGGGGGACCCACGAGCAGTACTTC. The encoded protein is CASSIAHRGTHEQYF.

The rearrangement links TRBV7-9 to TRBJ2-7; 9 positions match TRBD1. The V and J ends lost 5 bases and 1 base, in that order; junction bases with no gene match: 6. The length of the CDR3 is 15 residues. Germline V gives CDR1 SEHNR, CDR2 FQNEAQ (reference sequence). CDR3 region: CASSPGTGMSYEQYF. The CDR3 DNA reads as TGTGCCAGCAGCCCGGGGACAGGGATGTCCTACGAGCAGTACTTC.

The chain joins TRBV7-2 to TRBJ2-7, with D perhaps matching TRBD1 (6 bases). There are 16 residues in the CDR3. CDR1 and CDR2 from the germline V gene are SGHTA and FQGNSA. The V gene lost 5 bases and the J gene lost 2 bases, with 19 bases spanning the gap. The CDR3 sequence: CASSLLGQMGTYEQYF. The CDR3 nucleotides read TGTGCCAGCAGCCTCCTAGGACAGATGGGGACCTACGAGCAGTACTTC.

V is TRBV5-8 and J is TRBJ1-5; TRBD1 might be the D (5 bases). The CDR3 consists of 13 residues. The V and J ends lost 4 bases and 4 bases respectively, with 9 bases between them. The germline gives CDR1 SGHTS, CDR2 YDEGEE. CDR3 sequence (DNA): TGTGCCAGCAGCCACCGACAGAATCAGCCCCAGCATTTT. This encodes CASSHRQNQPQHF.

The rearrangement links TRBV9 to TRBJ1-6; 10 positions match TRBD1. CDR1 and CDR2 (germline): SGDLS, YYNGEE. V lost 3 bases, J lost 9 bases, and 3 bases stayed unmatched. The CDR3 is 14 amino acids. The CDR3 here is CASSGQGAGSPLHF. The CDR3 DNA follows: TGTGCCAGCAGCGGACAGGGGGCGGGTTCACCCCTCCACTTT.

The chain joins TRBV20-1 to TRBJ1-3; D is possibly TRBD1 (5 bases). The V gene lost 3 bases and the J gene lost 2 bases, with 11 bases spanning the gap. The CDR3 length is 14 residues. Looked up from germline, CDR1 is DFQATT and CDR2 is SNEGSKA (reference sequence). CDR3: CSASIRGPGNTIYF. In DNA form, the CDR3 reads TGCAGTGCTAGTATCCGGGGACCTGGAAACACCATATATTTT.

Here the CDR3 DNA reads TGCGCCTCCCAAGGGCCCTCCAATGAGCAGTTCTTC. Translating it yields CASQGPSNEQFF. The V and J genes are TRBV10-2 and TRBJ2-1; D unresolved. CDR3 length: 12 residues. Germline V gene data show CDR1 as WSHSY and CDR2 as SAAADI. V lost 11 bases and J 6 bases, leaving 14 bases between the germline ends.

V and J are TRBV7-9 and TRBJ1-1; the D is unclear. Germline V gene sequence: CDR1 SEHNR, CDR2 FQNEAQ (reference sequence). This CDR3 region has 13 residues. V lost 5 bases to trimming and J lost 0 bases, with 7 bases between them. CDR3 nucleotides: TGTGCCAGCAGCGCCCGGGTGAACACTGAAGCTTTCTTT. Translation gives CASSARVNTEAFF.

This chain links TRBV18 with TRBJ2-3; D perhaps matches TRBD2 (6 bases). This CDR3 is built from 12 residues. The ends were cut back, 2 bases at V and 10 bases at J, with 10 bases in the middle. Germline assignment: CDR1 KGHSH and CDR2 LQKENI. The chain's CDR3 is CASSPGGNAQYF. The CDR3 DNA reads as TGTGCCAGCTCACCAGGGGGGAATGCGCAGTATTTT.

CDR3 sequence reads: CASSTLPGRPQGPQHF. For the CDR3, the DNA is TGTGCCAGTAGTACCCTCCCGGGCAGGCCCCAGGGACCCCAGCATTTT. This rearrangement joins TRBV19 to TRBJ1-5, with a weak D call TRBD1 (5 bases). This CDR3 has 16 amino acids. Germline V gene data show CDR1 as LNHDA and CDR2 as SQIVND (reference sequence). Trimming took 4 bases from V and 10 from J, leaving 23 bases between them.

CDR3 coding DNA: TGCGCCAGCGGGTCAACAGGGGCTGGTGAGACCCAGTACTTC. This encodes CASGSTGAGETQYF. The V and J genes are TRBV5-1 and TRBJ2-5, with 7 bases lining up with TRBD1. Germline V gene data show CDR1 as SGHRS and CDR2 as YFSETQ. CDR3 size: 14 residues. Losses at the gene ends were 7 bases for V and 5 bases for J; bases not matched to a gene: 11. Supplemented by reference TRBV5-1 and TRBJ2-5, the full variable domain reads KAGVTQTPRYLIKTRGQQVTLSCSPISGHRSVSWYQQTPGQGLQFLFEYFSETQRNKGNFPGRFSGRQFSNSRSEMNVSTLELGDSALYLCASGSTGAGETQYFGPGTRLLVL.